This passage covers 10 T cell receptor beta chains from one sample sequenced in a study of blood T cell repertoires in COVID-19. Libraries were prepared by immunoSEQ multiplex PCR; TCRdb keeps only in-frame clonotypes and omits some of them. The table shows 120,000 to 150,000 clones, with 80% to 90% occurring only once. The sample comprised peripheral blood. The receptor set was obtained from a man aged 18 to 29 with COVID-19, enrolled during active disease.

The chain joins TRBV6-1 to TRBJ1-6; no definite D call. Germline CDR1 reads MNHNS; CDR2 reads SASEGT. The CDR3 loop spans 14 amino acids. The germline V and J ends were trimmed by 2 bases and 6 bases, with 8 bases remaining between them. The CDR3 DNA reads as TGTGCCAGCAGTGAACGCGGCAGTAATTCACCCCTCCACTTT. This gives the protein CASSERGSNSPLHF.

This chain uses TRBV24-1 with TRBJ2-2, with a tentative D call TRBD1 (5 bases). Per the germline V gene, CDR1 is KGHDR and CDR2 is SFDVKD. Trimming took off 4 bases at V and 1 base at J, with 12 bases between the two ends. The CDR3 is 16 amino acids. CDR3 sequence (DNA): TGTGCCACCAGTGAACGACAGCAGAGGAACACCGGGGAGCTGTTTTTT. It yields the protein CATSERQQRNTGELFF.

The chain links TRBV20-1 to TRBJ1-2; TRBD1 agrees at 7 bases. With V trimmed by 3 bases and J by 8 bases, 6 bases remained unmatched. The CDR3 runs to 12 residues. Germline V CDR1 and CDR2: DFQATT, SNEGSKA (reference sequence). The CDR3 here is CSASVGQVGYTF. The CDR3 coding sequence is TGCAGTGCTAGTGTCGGACAGGTCGGCTACACCTTC.

The table lists this clone with a few counts. The J gene is TRBJ1-1, the V gene TRBV27, with no clear D. The CDR3 contains 13 residues. Looked up from germline, CDR1 is MNHEY and CDR2 is SMNVEV (reference sequence). V was trimmed by 5 bases and J by 0 bases, leaving 7 bases between them. The CDR3 loop reads CASSLGMNTEAFF. CDR3 bases: TGTGCCAGCAGTCTAGGCATGAACACTGAAGCTTTCTTT.

A single count supports this clone. The V call is TRBV19, the J call TRBJ2-2, with 8 bases that match TRBD2. The ends lost 5 bases at V and 6 bases at J; junction bases unmatched: 8. The CDR3 has 15 amino acids. CDR1 is LNHDA, CDR2 SQIVND, per germline (reference sequence). In DNA, the CDR3 is TGTGCCAGTAGTCGCCGGGGGGGGAATGCCGGGGAGCTGTTTTTT. Translated: CASSRRGGNAGELFF.

The chain employs TRBV29-1 and TRBJ1-1; possibly TRBD1 for D (5 bases). V lost 6 bases and J 6 bases, leaving 11 bases between the germline ends. The CDR3 loop spans 11 amino acids. CDR1 and CDR2 (germline): SQVTM, ANQGSEA. This chain's CDR3 is CSVPQGPEAFF. The DNA for the CDR3 is TGCAGCGTCCCCCAGGGTCCTGAAGCTTTCTTT.

The rearrangement links TRBV28 to TRBJ2-3; 7 positions agree with TRBD2. Germline V gene data show CDR1 as MDHEN and CDR2 as SYDVKM. Trimming cost V 7 bases and J 2 bases; bases outside gene matches: 9. The CDR3 length is 15 residues. The CDR3 region is CASTQSAGSTDTQYF. DNA for the CDR3: TGTGCCAGCACCCAATCAGCGGGATCCACAGATACGCAGTATTTT.

The V and J genes are TRBV4-1 and TRBJ2-3; 10 nucleotides match TRBD2. The CDR3 is made up of 17 amino acids. Trimming cost V 2 bases and J 7 bases; bases outside gene matches: 12. Germline CDR1 MGHRA, CDR2 YSYEKL. The CDR3 here is CASSQPVAGGVRNTQYF. The DNA for the CDR3 is TGCGCCAGCAGCCAACCTGTAGCGGGAGGAGTAAGAAATACGCAGTATTTT.

V and J are TRBV7-8 and TRBJ2-7, with 12 bases that match TRBD2. Germline V gene lookup returns CDR1 SGHVS and CDR2 FQNEAQ. The CDR3 is made up of 15 amino acids. J was trimmed by 4 bases and V by 2 bases; bases with no gene match: 3. Here the CDR3 reads CASSLTGTSGYEQYF. CDR3 nucleotides: TGTGCCAGCAGCTTAACCGGGACTAGCGGGTACGAGCAGTACTTC.

The rearrangement joins TRBV5-1 to TRBJ2-6; 8 positions match TRBD1. The V gene end was trimmed by 1 base and the J gene end by 1 base; junction bases not matched to a gene: 1. This CDR3 has 16 residues. Germline CDR1 and CDR2: SGHRS and YFSETQ. CDR3 residues: CASSLQGASGANVLTF. CDR3 nucleotide sequence: TGCGCCAGCAGCTTGCAGGGGGCTTCTGGGGCCAACGTCCTGACTTTC.